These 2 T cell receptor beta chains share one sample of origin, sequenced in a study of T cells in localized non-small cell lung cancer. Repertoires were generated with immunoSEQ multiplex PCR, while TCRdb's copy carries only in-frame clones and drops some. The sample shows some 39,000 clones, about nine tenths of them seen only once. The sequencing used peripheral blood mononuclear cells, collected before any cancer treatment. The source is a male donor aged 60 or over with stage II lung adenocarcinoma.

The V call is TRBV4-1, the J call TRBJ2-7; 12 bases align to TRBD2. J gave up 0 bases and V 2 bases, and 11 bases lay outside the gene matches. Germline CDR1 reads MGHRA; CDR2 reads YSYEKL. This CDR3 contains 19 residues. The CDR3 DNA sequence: TGCGCCAGCAGCCAACGACCGACTAGCGGGAGTGGGCTCTCCTACGAGCAGTACTTC. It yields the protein CASSQRPTSGSGLSYEQYF.

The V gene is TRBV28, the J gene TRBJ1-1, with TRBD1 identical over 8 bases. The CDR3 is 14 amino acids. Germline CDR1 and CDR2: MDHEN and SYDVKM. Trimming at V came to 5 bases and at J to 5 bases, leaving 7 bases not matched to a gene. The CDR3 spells CASSPLDRVTEAFF. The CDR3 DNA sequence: TGTGCCAGCAGTCCCCTGGACAGGGTTACTGAAGCTTTCTTT.